This TCR beta chain was found in a study of human T cells and chemical hapten exposure. Study findings and constraints: No shift was seen in TCRs above 1 in 1000 frequency with DPC sensitization.

The time point is: patch test 3, about 24 weeks after DPC sensitization. Treatment defined: therapeutic diphenylcyclopropenone sensitization with weekly scalp DPC. This clonotype occurred many times. Its antigen is not identified. V lost 2 bases to trimming and J lost 3 bases, with 13 bases between them. Germline assignment: CDR1 MNHEY and CDR2 SVGAGI. This CDR3 is built from 15 residues. TCRdb redid the calling of the RACE reads with MiXCR, one entry per CDR3 protein. Here the sample spans roughly 90,000 distinct CDR3 sequences, about a tenth being singletons. The sequence came from a woman aged 25-40 years with alopecia areata. Some clones in this sample may be carry-over from other donors' samples. Sequences were derived from whole blood, sampled in connection with sensitization to the hapten diphenylcyclopropenone (DPC). The genes are TRBV6-5 and TRBJ1-1, with D hard to call. The CDR3 DNA reads as TGTGCCAGCAGTTACCAGTCGTTGTGGGACACTGAAGCTTTCTTT. This sequence encodes CASSYQSLWDTEAFF.